This T cell receptor beta chain comes out of a study of OX40 agonist ivuxolimab in advanced cancers. Findings and caveats of the study: Researchers report that CD8+ T cells had, on average, more expanded clones than CD4+.

In the case of this clone: Its antigen is as yet unknown.

Unmatched junction bases numbered 4, after V lost 1 base and J lost 5 bases. This CDR3 is 15 amino acids long. CDR1 is SEHNR, CDR2 FQNEAQ, per germline (reference sequence). Profiling relied on immunoSEQ multiplex PCR, and the TCRdb table lists in-frame clones only, not all of them. The table has 60,000 or so clones, roughly 86% seen once. The input for sequencing was CD4+ or CD8+ T cells sorted from blood, taken in a trial of the OX40 agonist ivuxolimab. This clonotype originated in an adult with an advanced solid tumor such as melanoma, head and neck, liver or kidney cancer. The chain combines TRBV7-9 with TRBJ2-2; 7 nucleotides align to TRBD1. Written as DNA, the CDR3 is TGTGCCAGCAGCTTAGAGGGGGCTGGGACCGGGGAGCTGTTTTTT. Translated, it gives CASSLEGAGTGELFF.